This TCR beta chain was retrieved from a study of vaccination and CD4 T cells after COVID-19. Study details: There were six male and four female convalescents, and two of them were Hispanic. Overlapping spike peptides served as the stimulus for the cells. These peptides came from SARS-CoV-2 and from the common cold coronaviruses HCoV-NL63, HCoV-OC43 and HCoV-229E. Study-wide results and limits: The authors studied relatively few convalescent patients and analyzed no early post-infection timepoints. Median numbers of SARS-CoV-2-reactive clonotypes increased from approximately 21 to 40 (not a significant change).

Sequenced with the Oncomine TCR Beta short-read assay was DNA taken from cultured CD4+ T cells. MiXCR, applied by TCRdb to the PCR reads, yields one record per CDR3 protein. The sample has about 16,000 distinct CDR3 sequences, around half seen once. There are 15 residues in the CDR3. Losses at the gene ends were 3 bases for V and 5 bases for J; bases not matched to a gene: 6. Germline values: CDR1 DFQATT, CDR2 SNEGSKA (reference sequence). Treatment indicated: roughly 10-day PBMC culture with coronavirus spike peptide pools or control peptides (ViraFEST assay). A note on this clonotype: The antigen remains undetermined.

The chain employs TRBV20-1 and TRBJ2-2, with 10 bases fitting TRBD2. This receptor was obtained from a human donor who had recovered from COVID-19. The sample consisted of CD4+ T cells from blood, cultured in vitro. In nucleotides, the CDR3 is TGCAGTGCTAGGCCTAGCGGGAGTTTGACCGGGGAGCTGTTTTTT. This codes for CSARPSGSLTGELFF.